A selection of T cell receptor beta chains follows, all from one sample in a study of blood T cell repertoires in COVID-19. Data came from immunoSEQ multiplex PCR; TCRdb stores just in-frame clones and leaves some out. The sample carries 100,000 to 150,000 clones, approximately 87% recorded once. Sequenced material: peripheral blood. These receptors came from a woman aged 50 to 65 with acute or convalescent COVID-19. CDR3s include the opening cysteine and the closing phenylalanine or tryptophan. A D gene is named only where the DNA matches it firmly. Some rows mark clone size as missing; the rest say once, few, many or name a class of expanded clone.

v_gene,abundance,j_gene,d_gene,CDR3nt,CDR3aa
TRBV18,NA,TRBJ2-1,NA,TGTGCCAGCTCACCTACTCGGAGTGAGCAGTTCTTC,CASSPTRSEQFF
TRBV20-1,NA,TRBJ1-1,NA,TGCAGTCCCAGGGTGAACACTGAAGCTTTCTTT,CSPRVNTEAFF
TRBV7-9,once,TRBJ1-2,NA,TGTGCCAGCAGTACAACCAACTATGGCTACACCTTC,CASSTTNYGYTF
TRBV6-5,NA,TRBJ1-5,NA,TGTGCCAGCAGTTACTCGCAGGGCGAGCAGCCCCAGCATTTT,CASSYSQGEQPQHF
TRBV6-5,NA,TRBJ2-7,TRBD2,TGTGCTGGGTGGGGGGGATCTCCCGAGCAGTACTTC,CAGWGGSPEQYF
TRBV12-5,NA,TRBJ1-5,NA,TGTGCTAGTGGTTTCCAGGGGAATCAGCCCCAGCATTTT,CASGFQGNQPQHF
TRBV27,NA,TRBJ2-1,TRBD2,TGTGCCAGCTCTCCCCACATAGCGGGAAGGTCGAATGAGCAGTTCTTC,CASSPHIAGRSNEQFF
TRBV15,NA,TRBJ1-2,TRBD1,TGTGCCACCAGCAGACGAACAGGGGGCGAGGTTGGCTACACCTTC,CATSRRTGGEVGYTF
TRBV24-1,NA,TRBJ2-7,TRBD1,TGTGCCACCAGTGATTCTTACGACAGGGTCTACGAGCAGTACTTC,CATSDSYDRVYEQYF
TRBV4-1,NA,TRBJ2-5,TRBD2,TGCGCCAGCAGCCCGGGACTAGCGGGGTTGGAGACCCAGTACTTC,CASSPGLAGLETQYF
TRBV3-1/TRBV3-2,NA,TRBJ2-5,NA,TGTGCCAGCAGCCAGGACTTAGCGGTAGGGGTCAGGGAGACCCAGTACTTC,CASSQDLAVGVRETQYF
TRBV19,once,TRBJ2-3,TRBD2,TGTGCCAGTAGTATTCCAAGCGGGGGGACAGATACGCAGTATTTT,CASSIPSGGTDTQYF
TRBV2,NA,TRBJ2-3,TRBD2,TGTGCCAACTCACTAGCGGCTCCCACAGATACGCAGTATTTT,CANSLAAPTDTQYF
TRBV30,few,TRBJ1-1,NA,TGTGCCTGGGTCGGGGACACTGAAGCTTTCTTT,CAWVGDTEAFF
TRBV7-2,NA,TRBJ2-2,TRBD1,TGTGCCAGCAGCCTGGGCGTAGGGGGCGGCGGGGAGCTGTTTTTT,CASSLGVGGGGELFF
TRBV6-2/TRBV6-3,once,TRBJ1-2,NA,TGTGCCAGCACCCCTCACACGGGGGGCACTGGCTACACCTTC,CASTPHTGGTGYTF
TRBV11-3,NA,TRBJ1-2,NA,TGTGCCAGCAGCCCCTCATCACAGGGATTCTACACCTTC,CASSPSSQGFYTF
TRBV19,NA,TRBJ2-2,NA,TGTGCCAGTAGTGTCGGACAGTATACCGGGGAGCTGTTTTTT,CASSVGQYTGELFF
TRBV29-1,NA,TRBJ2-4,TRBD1,TGCAGCGTTGAAGAAGGGGGCGGACAAATTCAGTACTTC,CSVEEGGGQIQYF
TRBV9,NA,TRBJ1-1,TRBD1,TGTGCCAGCAGCGTAAGCCCCGACAGGGCCCTTCTCGAAGCTTTCTTT,CASSVSPDRALLEAFF
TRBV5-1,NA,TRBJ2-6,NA,TGCGCCAGCAGCTTGCTCCCTCGGGAGAGCATCTCTGGGGCCAACGTCCTGACTTTC,CASSLLPRESISGANVLTF
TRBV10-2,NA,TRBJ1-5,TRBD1,TGCGCCAGCAGTTCAGGGGGCTCCTATAGCAATCAGCCCCAGCATTTT,CASSSGGSYSNQPQHF
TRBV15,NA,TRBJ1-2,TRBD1,TGTGCCACCAGCAGAGAACAGGGGGAAAATGGCTACACCTTC,CATSREQGENGYTF
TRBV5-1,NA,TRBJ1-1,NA,TGCGCCAGCAGCTTGGACAGACCGAACACTGAAGCTTTCTTT,CASSLDRPNTEAFF
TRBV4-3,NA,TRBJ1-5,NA,TGCGCCAGCAGCCAAAACCCCGTAGGGAGCGGCAATCAGCCCCAGCATTTT,CASSQNPVGSGNQPQHF
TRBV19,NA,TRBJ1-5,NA,TGTGCCAGTAGTACCTCAAATGGACAGCTCAATCAGCCCCAGCATTTT,CASSTSNGQLNQPQHF
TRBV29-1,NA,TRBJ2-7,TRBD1,TGCAGCGTTAGACAGGGAGTTTACGAGCAGTACTTC,CSVRQGVYEQYF
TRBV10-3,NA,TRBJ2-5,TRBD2,TGTGCCATCAGTGTTACTAGCGGGAAGACCCAGTACTTC,CAISVTSGKTQYF
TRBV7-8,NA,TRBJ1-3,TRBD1,TGTGCCAGCAGCTTAGGGGTGACAGGGTCTGGAAACACCATATATTTT,CASSLGVTGSGNTIYF
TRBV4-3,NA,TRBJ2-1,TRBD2,TGCGCCAGCAGTCCAGGGGGACTAGCTCGAGGGGGGATTTACAATGAGCAGTTCTTC,CASSPGGLARGGIYNEQFF
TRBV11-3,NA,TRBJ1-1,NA,TGTGCCAGCAGCTTAACCACAGGTCGGACTGAAGCTTTCTTT,CASSLTTGRTEAFF
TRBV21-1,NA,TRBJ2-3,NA,TGTGCCAGCAGCCCCTTCGGGGAGGGTCCAACAGATACGCAGTATTTT,CASSPFGEGPTDTQYF
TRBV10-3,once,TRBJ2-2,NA,TGTGCCATCACCGGTGAGGCCGGGGAGCTGTTTTTT,CAITGEAGELFF
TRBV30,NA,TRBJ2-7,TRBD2,TGTGCCTGGAGTATTAGCGGGAAGTCAACCTACGAGCAGTACTTC,CAWSISGKSTYEQYF
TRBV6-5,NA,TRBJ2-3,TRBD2,TGTGCCAGCAGTAGCGGGGGGGTCGGGGATACGCAGTATTTT,CASSSGGVGDTQYF
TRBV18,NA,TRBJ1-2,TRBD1,TGTGCCAGCTCCCGGACCTCAGGGGGCGATCCCTATGGCTACACCTTC,CASSRTSGGDPYGYTF
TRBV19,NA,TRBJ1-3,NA,TGTGCCAGTAGTGAGATCTCTGGAAACACCATATATTTT,CASSEISGNTIYF
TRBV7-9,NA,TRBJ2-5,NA,TGTGCCAGCAGCTCACACAGGGATCAAGAAGAGACCCAGTACTTC,CASSSHRDQEETQYF
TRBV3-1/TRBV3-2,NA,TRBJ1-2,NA,TGTGCCAGCAGCCATTTGGAGGAGCGCGATGGCTACACCTTC,CASSHLEERDGYTF
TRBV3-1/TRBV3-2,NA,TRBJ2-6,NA,TGTGCCAGCAGCCAAGATATTAAGGGGTCGGGGGCCAACGTCCTGACTTTC,CASSQDIKGSGANVLTF
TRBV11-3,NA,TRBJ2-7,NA,TGTGCCAGCAGCTTACTCCTGTCTTCCGAGCAGTACTTC,CASSLLLSSEQYF
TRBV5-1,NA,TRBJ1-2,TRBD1,TGCGCCAGCAGCAAGGGACAGTCTGACTATGGCTACACCTTC,CASSKGQSDYGYTF
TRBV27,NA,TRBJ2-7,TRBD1,TGTGCCAGCAGAAGACAGGGATCCTACGAGCAGTACTTC,CASRRQGSYEQYF
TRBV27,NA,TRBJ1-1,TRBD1,TGTGCCAGCAGTCAAACAGGGGGCGCGTTTAGGGGCGACACTGAAGCTTTCTTT,CASSQTGGAFRGDTEAFF
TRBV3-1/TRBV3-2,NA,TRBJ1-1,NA,TGTGCCAGCAGCCAAGTCTTGAACACTGAAGCTTTCTTT,CASSQVLNTEAFF
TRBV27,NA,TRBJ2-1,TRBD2,TGTGCCAGCAGTCCCCTAGCGGGAGGGGAGGGTGAGCAGTTCTTC,CASSPLAGGEGEQFF
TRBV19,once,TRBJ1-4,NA,TGTGCCAGTAGACATACACCGGGACAAGGGGAAAAACTGTTTTTT,CASRHTPGQGEKLFF
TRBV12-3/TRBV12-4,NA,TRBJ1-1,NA,TGTGCCAGCAGTCCCGGACAGGAAGCTTTCTTT,CASSPGQEAFF
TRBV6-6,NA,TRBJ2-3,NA,TGTGCCAGCAGCTACAGGGAGGGCACAGATACGCAGTATTTT,CASSYREGTDTQYF
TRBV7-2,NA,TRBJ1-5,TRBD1,TGTGCCAGCAGCTTAATGGGACAGGGACTACAGCCCCAGCATTTT,CASSLMGQGLQPQHF
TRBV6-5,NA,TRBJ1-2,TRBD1,TGTGCCAGCAGTTGGGGTACAGGGGATCGAAAAGGCTACACCTTC,CASSWGTGDRKGYTF
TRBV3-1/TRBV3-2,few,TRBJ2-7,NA,TGTGCCAGCAGCCAAGATCGCCGGGGAGGCGAGTACTTC,CASSQDRRGGEYF
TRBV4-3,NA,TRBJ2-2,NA,TGCGCCAGCAGCCAAGAGATCCCGGGACTCGGGAACACCGGGGAGCTGTTTTTT,CASSQEIPGLGNTGELFF
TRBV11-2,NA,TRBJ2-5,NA,TGTGCCAGCAGCTTAACCCGGGAGACCCAGTACTTC,CASSLTRETQYF
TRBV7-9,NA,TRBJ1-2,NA,TGTGCCAGCAGCTTAGGGGGAGTCGACTATGGCTACACCTTC,CASSLGGVDYGYTF
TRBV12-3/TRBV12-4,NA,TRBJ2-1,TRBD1,TGTGCCAGCAGTCCCGGGACAGGAGATCGGTTCTTC,CASSPGTGDRFF
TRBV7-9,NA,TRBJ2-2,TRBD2,TGTGCCAGCAGTTTAAGCCGCAGAGGAGCGGGGGACACCGGGGAGCTGTTTTTT,CASSLSRRGAGDTGELFF